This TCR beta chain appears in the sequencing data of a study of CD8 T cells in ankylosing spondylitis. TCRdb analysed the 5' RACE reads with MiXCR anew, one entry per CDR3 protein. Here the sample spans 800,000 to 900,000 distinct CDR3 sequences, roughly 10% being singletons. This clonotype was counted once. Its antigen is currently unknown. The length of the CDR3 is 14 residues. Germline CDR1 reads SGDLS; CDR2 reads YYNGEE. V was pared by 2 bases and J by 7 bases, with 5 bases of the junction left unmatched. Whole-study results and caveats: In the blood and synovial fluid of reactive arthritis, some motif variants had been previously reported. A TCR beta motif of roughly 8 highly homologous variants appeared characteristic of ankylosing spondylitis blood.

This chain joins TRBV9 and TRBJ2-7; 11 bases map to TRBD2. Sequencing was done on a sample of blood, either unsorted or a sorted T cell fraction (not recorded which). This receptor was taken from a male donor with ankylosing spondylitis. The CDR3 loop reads CASSVSGGAGEQYF. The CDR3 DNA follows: TGTGCCAGCAGCGTTAGCGGGGGGGCTGGTGAGCAGTACTTC.